The 20 T cell receptor beta chains below were found in one sample sequenced in a study of T cells in Graves' hyperthyroidism and ophthalmopathy. TCR beta CDR3 regions were amplified from RNA transcripts. First-round RT-PCR targeting the TCR CDR3 was performed with the HTBI primer set. TCRdb ran MiXCR on the multiplex PCR reads and lists one entry per CDR3 protein. The profile shows over 650,000 distinct CDR3 sequences, about 17% of them singletons. Source material: blood. These TCRs come from a man between 18 and 35 years old with Graves' hyperthyroidism.

In the case of this clonotype: One base away lies a much larger clone, so this may be a sequencing read error. The chain couples TRBV20-1 to TRBJ2-7; no clear D gene. Germline CDR1 and CDR2: DFQATT and SNEGSKA (reference sequence). V was trimmed by 3 bases and J by 7 bases, leaving 13 bases between them. CDR3 length: 12 residues. Here the CDR3 DNA reads TGCAGTGCTAGTCTAGGACCCATGGAGCAGTACTTC. Translated, it gives CSASLGPMEQYF.

V is TRBV24-1 and J is TRBJ2-3; 8 bases fit TRBD1. V lost 8 bases and J lost 4; bases outside the gene matches: 7. CDR3 size: 14 residues. In germline, CDR1 is KGHDR, CDR2 SFDVKD. The CDR3 DNA is TGTGCCACCATGGACAGGGCATTTTCAGATACGCAGTATTTT. Translation gives CATMDRAFSDTQYF.

This clonotype showed up just once. This may arise from a read error, as a much more abundant clone is one base away. The CDR3 does not end in the conserved phenylalanine or tryptophan, so this is likely a read error. The chain employs TRBV12-3 or TRBV12-4 and TRBJ1-2; D possibly corresponds to TRBD1 (6 bases). The CDR3 totals 15 residues. V lost 5 bases, J lost 6 bases, and 19 bases lay in between. CDR3 nucleotides: TGTGCCAGCAGTCCCGGGACAAAATTAGAAAATGGCTACACCCTC. It specifies CASSPGTKLENGYTL.

The sample holds a few counts of this clonotype. This CDR3 is CASSPPRGLGQPQHF. For the CDR3, the DNA is TGTGCCAGCAGCCCCCCCAGGGGGCTCGGTCAGCCCCAGCATTTT. V is TRBV28 and J is TRBJ1-5; 8 positions agree with TRBD1. The CDR3 has 15 residues. The germline V gene has CDR1 MDHEN and CDR2 SYDVKM. J gave up 6 bases and V 6 bases, and 10 bases lay outside the gene matches.

This clonotype was seen more than once but under ten times. The chain combines TRBV24-1 with TRBJ2-3; D remains ambiguous. Germline V gene data show CDR1 as KGHDR and CDR2 as SFDVKD. The CDR3 has 11 amino acids. Trimming removed 4 bases from V and 11 bases from J, with 9 bases in between. This CDR3 is CATSEGRMQYF. Here the CDR3 DNA reads TGTGCCACCAGTGAGGGCAGGATGCAGTATTTT.

The sample holds many counts of this clonotype. The V call is TRBV29-1, the J call TRBJ2-1; maybe TRBD1 (5 bases). V shed 0 bases and J shed 4 bases, with 16 bases lying between them. Germline CDR1 reads SQVTM; CDR2 reads ANQGSEA. The CDR3 runs 16 residues. The CDR3 sequence is CSVEDNGHLEYNEQFF. The CDR3 bases are TGCAGCGTTGAAGATAATGGACACCTGGAGTACAATGAGCAGTTCTTC.

J is TRBJ2-7 and V is TRBV20-1; no definite D call. Between the trimmed V and J ends, which lost 0 bases and 5 bases, there was a span of 14 bases. CDR1 is DFQATT and CDR2 is SNEGSKA in the germline V gene (reference sequence). This CDR3 has 14 amino acids. The CDR3 reads CSAREDPSQNEQYF. The CDR3 DNA follows: TGCAGTGCTAGAGAGGACCCCAGTCAAAACGAGCAGTACTTC.

This rearrangement joins TRBV7-9 to TRBJ2-3; 14 nucleotides agree with TRBD2. The CDR3 has 16 amino acids. The V gene's germline CDR1 is SEHNR and CDR2 FQNEAQ (reference sequence). The ends lost 4 bases at V and 4 bases at J; junction bases unmatched: 4. Written as DNA, the CDR3 is TGTGCCAGCAGCTCACGGACTAGCGGGAGGCCAGATACGCAGTATTTT. Translating gives CASSSRTSGRPDTQYF.

This clonotype has ten or more counts. The rearrangement joins TRBV11-3 to TRBJ2-2; the D is unclear. The CDR3 covers 13 residues. Germline lookup yields CDR1 SGHNT and CDR2 YENEEA. Between the trimmed V and J ends, which lost 3 bases and 4 bases, there was a span of 6 bases. The CDR3 spells CASSFGSTGELFF. CDR3 nucleotides: TGTGCCAGCAGCTTCGGCTCCACCGGGGAGCTGTTTTTT.

The genes are TRBV6-1 and TRBJ1-5; tentatively, D is TRBD1 (5 bases). This CDR3 contains 13 residues. Germline values: CDR1 MNHNS, CDR2 SASEGT. The germline V and J ends were trimmed by 5 bases and 6 bases, with 11 bases remaining between them. CDR3 region: CASSWGGGQPQHF. In DNA form, the CDR3 reads TGTGCCAGCAGTTGGGGCGGAGGTCAGCCCCAGCATTTT.

This clonotype was counted a few times. This chain joins TRBV5-1 and TRBJ2-2; weak D call: TRBD2 (5 bases). Trimming cost V 0 bases and J 16 bases, with 16 bases left between them. Germline CDR1 and CDR2: SGHRS and YFSETQ. The CDR3 has 13 residues. CDR3 amino acids: CASSLEAEGLAFF. CDR3 sequence (DNA): TGCGCCAGCAGCTTGGAGGCAGAGGGCTTAGCGTTTTTT.

This clonotype has only one observation. The chain combines TRBV7-9 with TRBJ1-2; D not certain. Germline assignment: CDR1 SEHNR and CDR2 FQNEAQ (reference sequence). This CDR3 is built from 13 residues. Between the trimmed V and J ends, which lost 5 bases and 8 bases, there was a span of 15 bases. CDR3 nucleotide sequence: TGTGCCAGCAGCCAACCGCTCGGGCGGGGCTACACCTTC. The encoded protein is CASSQPLGRGYTF. Full variable domain (outside the CDR3, taken from reference TRBV7-9 and TRBJ1-2): DTGVSQNPRHKITKRGQNVTFRCDPISEHNRLYWYRQTLGQGPEFLTYFQNEAQLEKSRLLSDRFSAERPKGSFSTLEIQRTEQGDSAMYLCASSQPLGRGYTFGSGTRLTVV.

In its sample, this clonotype was seen many times. This chain links TRBV28 with TRBJ2-5; 12 bases map to TRBD2. There are 16 residues in the CDR3. J lost 6 bases, V lost 5 bases, and 10 bases had no gene match. Germline V lookup: CDR1 MDHEN, CDR2 SYDVKM. CDR3 protein: CASSLRLAGVWKTQYF. The CDR3 DNA reads TGTGCCAGCAGTCTCCGACTAGCGGGAGTATGGAAGACCCAGTACTTC.

V is TRBV10-3 and J is TRBJ2-2; 7 bases fit TRBD1. Germline lookup yields CDR1 ENHRY and CDR2 SYGVKD. J gave up 2 bases and V 11 bases, and 8 bases lay outside the gene matches. The length of the CDR3 is 14 residues. CDR3 sequence (DNA): TGTGCCTCCGTAGGGACAGTTAACACCGGGGAGCTGTTTTTT. Protein sequence: CASVGTVNTGELFF.

This clonotype was observed a few times. The rearrangement joins TRBV6-2 or TRBV6-3 to TRBJ2-1; D might be TRBD1 (6 bases). V lost 8 bases and J lost 4, with 36 bases in between. The germline V gene encodes CDR1 MNHEY and CDR2 SVGEGT. This CDR3 comprises 21 residues. In DNA form, the CDR3 reads TGTGCCAGCGGGGTGCCACAGGGCCATGGACGCAAGCAGGGTGTTTACAATGAGCAGTTCTTC. Translated: CASGVPQGHGRKQGVYNEQFF.

This clonotype was recorded a few times. This chain links TRBV7-2 with TRBJ2-7; 7 positions agree with TRBD2. This CDR3 is 16 amino acids long. CDR1 is SGHTA and CDR2 is FQGNSA in the germline V gene. V lost 0 bases and J lost 3; bases outside the gene matches: 8. CDR3 DNA: TGTGCCAGCAGCTTAGCCCGATGGGGAGGGTTCTACGAGCAGTACTTC. Amino acids: CASSLARWGGFYEQYF.

In this sample, this clonotype turned up a few times. This may be a read error: a much more frequent sequence differs by one nucleotide. The chain combines TRBV28 with TRBJ2-2; perhaps D is TRBD1 or TRBD2 (5 bases each). CDR1 is MDHEN, CDR2 SYDVKM, per germline. This CDR3 has 13 amino acids. Trimming shortened V by 6 bases and J by 2 bases, and 7 bases separated the two germline ends. The CDR3 DNA is TGTGCCAGCAGGGGGGTAAACACCGGGGAGCTGTTTTTT. The encoded protein is CASRGVNTGELFF.

This clonotype was counted a few times. The chain has TRBV27 and TRBJ2-2; the D is unclear. V was trimmed by 2 bases and J by 4 bases, leaving 8 bases between them. Germline assignment: CDR1 MNHEY and CDR2 SMNVEV (reference sequence). The CDR3 runs 14 residues. CDR3 in amino acids: CASSLQHGTGELFF. In DNA, the CDR3 is TGTGCCAGCAGTTTACAACACGGCACCGGGGAGCTGTTTTTT.

This chain joins TRBV20-1 and TRBJ2-3, with 16 positions matching TRBD2. With 3 bases clipped from V and 4 bases from J, the junction kept 10 bases outside the gene matches. This CDR3 is 18 amino acids long. Germline values: CDR1 DFQATT, CDR2 SNEGSKA (reference sequence). In nucleotides, the CDR3 is TGCAGTGCTAGGAACCAAGGGACTAGCGGGAGGGGGTCAGATACGCAGTATTTT. Translating gives CSARNQGTSGRGSDTQYF.

In its sample, this clonotype was seen many times. The CDR3 here is CATSRERGLSGQPQHF. In DNA, the CDR3 is TGTGCCACCAGCAGAGAACGGGGGCTCTCGGGACAGCCCCAGCATTTT. V and J are TRBV15 and TRBJ1-5; D may be TRBD1 (6 bases). The germline CDR1 and CDR2 sequences are LNHNV and YYDKDF (reference sequence). This CDR3 contains 16 residues. Trimming pared 0 bases from V and 7 bases from J, leaving 16 bases between.